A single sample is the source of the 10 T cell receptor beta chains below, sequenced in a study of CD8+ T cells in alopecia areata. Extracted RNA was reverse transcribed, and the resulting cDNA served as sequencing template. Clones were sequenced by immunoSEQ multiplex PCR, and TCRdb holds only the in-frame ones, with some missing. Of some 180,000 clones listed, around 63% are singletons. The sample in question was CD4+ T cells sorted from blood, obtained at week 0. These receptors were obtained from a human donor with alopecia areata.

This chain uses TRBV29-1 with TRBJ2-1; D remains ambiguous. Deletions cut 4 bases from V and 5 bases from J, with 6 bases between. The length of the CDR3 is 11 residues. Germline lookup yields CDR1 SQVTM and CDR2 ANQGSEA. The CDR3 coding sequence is TGCAGCGTTGGCCGGGACAATGAGCAGTTCTTC. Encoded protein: CSVGRDNEQFF.

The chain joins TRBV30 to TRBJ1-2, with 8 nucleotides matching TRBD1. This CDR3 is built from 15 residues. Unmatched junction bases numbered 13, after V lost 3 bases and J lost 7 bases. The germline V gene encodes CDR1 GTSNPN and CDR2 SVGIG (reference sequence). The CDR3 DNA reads TGTGCCTGGAGCCAGGGACAGGCAACGAGGGGTGGCTACACCTTC. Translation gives CAWSQGQATRGGYTF.

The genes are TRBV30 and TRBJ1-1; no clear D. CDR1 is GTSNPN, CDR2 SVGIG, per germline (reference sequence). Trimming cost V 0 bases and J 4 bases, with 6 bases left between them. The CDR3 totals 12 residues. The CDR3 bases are TGTGCCTGGAGTGTCGAGGGCACTGAAGCTTTCTTT. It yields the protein CAWSVEGTEAFF.

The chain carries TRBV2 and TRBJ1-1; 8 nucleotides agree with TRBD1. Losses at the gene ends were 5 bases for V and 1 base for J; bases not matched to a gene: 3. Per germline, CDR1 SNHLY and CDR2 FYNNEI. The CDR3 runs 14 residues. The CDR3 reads CASSSTGGNTEAFF. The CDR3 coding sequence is TGTGCCAGCAGTTCCACAGGGGGGAACACTGAAGCTTTCTTT.

CDR3 sequence reads: CASSASTGTGGTDTQYF. The CDR3, as DNA: TGTGCCAGCAGTGCATCAACCGGGACAGGAGGGACAGATACGCAGTATTTT. The V gene is TRBV6-1, the J gene TRBJ2-3; 8 bases line up with TRBD1. CDR3 length: 17 residues. V shed 4 bases and J 3 bases; nucleotides not matched to a gene: 12. Germline assignment: CDR1 MNHNS and CDR2 SASEGT.

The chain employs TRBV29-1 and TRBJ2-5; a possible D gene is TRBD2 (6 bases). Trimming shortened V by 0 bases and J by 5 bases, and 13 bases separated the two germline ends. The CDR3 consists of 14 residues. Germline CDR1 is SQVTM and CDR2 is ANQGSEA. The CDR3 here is CSVEDSDAGETQYF. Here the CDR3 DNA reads TGCAGCGTTGAAGATTCAGACGCGGGGGAGACCCAGTACTTC. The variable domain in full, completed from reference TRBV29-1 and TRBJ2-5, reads SAVISQKPSRDICQRGTSLTIQCQVDSQVTMMFWYRQQPGQSLTLIATANQGSEATYESGFVIDKFPISRPNLTFSTLTVSNMSPEDSSIYLCSVEDSDAGETQYFGPGTRLLVL.

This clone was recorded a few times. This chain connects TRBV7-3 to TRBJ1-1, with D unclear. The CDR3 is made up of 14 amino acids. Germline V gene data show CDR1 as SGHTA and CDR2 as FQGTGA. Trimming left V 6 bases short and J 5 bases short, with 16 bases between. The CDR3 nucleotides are TGTGCCAGCAGTCAAGACTCCATAGGGACTGAAGCTTTCTTT. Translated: CASSQDSIGTEAFF.

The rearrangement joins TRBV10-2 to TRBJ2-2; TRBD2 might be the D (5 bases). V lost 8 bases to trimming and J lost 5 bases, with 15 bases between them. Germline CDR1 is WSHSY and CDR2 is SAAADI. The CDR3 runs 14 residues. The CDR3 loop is CASLDVGSTGELFF. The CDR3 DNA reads TGCGCCAGCCTAGATGTGGGGAGTACCGGGGAGCTGTTTTTT.

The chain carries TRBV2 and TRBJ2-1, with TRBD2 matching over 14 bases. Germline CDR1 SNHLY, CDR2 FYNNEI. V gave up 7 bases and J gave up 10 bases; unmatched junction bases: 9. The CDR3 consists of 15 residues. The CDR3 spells CASTSGLAGEEEQFF. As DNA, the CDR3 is TGTGCCAGCACATCGGGACTAGCGGGGGAAGAGGAGCAGTTCTTC.

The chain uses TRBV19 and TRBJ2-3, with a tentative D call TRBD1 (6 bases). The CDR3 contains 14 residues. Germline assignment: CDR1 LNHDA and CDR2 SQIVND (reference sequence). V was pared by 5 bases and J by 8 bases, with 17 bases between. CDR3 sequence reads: CASSLAPTGSTQYF. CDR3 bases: TGTGCCAGTAGTCTCGCCCCAACAGGGTCTACGCAGTATTTT.